The 10 T cell receptor beta chains in this list originate from one sample, sequenced in a study of cytomegalovirus exposure and HLA in healthy donors. PCR used 60 Vbeta primers and 13 Jbeta primers. Sequenced by immunoSEQ multiplex PCR; TCRdb stores in-frame clones only, minus some. The table includes 150,000 to 200,000 clones, approximately 70% detected once. The sequenced material came from PBMCs. Source of these receptors: a woman between 25 and 40 years old in good health and CMV-seronegative.

This chain links TRBV5-1 with TRBJ1-1; 7 bases map to TRBD1. Germline V gene lookup returns CDR1 SGHRS and CDR2 YFSETQ. CDR3 size: 14 residues. Trimming cost V 0 bases and J 5 bases; bases outside gene matches: 4. CDR3 bases: TGCGCCAGCAGCTTGGAGGGGGCGAGAACTGAAGCTTTCTTT. It codes for CASSLEGARTEAFF. The full variable domain, rest sourced from reference TRBV5-1 and TRBJ1-1, is KAGVTQTPRYLIKTRGQQVTLSCSPISGHRSVSWYQQTPGQGLQFLFEYFSETQRNKGNFPGRFSGRQFSNSRSEMNVSTLELGDSALYLCASSLEGARTEAFFGQGTRLTVV.

CDR3 nucleotides: TGTGCCAGCAGCCCGGGGAGGAACAGCTACGAGCAGTACTTC. Translated, it gives CASSPGRNSYEQYF. The chain carries TRBV7-7 and TRBJ2-7; a possible D gene is TRBD2 (6 bases). The CDR3 is 14 amino acids. Germline-derived CDR1 and CDR2 are SSHAT and FNYEAQ (reference sequence). Trimming removed 5 bases from V and 3 bases from J, with 14 bases in between.

This chain uses TRBV6-4 with TRBJ2-3, with 10 positions matching TRBD2. The germline gives CDR1 MRHNA, CDR2 SNTAGT. This CDR3 is 16 amino acids long. Losses at the gene ends were 0 bases for V and 0 bases for J; bases not matched to a gene: 0. This chain's CDR3 is CASSDSTSGSTDTQYF. CDR3 nucleotides: TGTGCCAGCAGTGACTCGACTAGCGGGAGCACAGATACGCAGTATTTT.

The chain employs TRBV9 and TRBJ2-4; possibly TRBD2 for D (5 bases). Germline lookup yields CDR1 SGDLS and CDR2 YYNGEE. The length of the CDR3 is 14 residues. Trimming took off 5 bases at V and 6 bases at J, with 15 bases between the two ends. The CDR3 bases are TGTGCCAGCAGTACGCGGTGGGAGACAAACATTCAGTACTTC. Translated: CASSTRWETNIQYF.

J is TRBJ1-1 and V is TRBV12-5; no clear D gene. Trimming stripped 1 base from V and 4 bases from J, with 13 bases between. Germline CDR1 LGHNT, CDR2 FRNRAP. The CDR3 is 15 amino acids. The chain's CDR3 is CASGLGTDLVTEAFF. The CDR3 nucleotides are TGTGCTAGTGGTTTGGGTACTGATCTAGTCACTGAAGCTTTCTTT.

The V call is TRBV4-1, the J call TRBJ2-5; maybe TRBD2 (6 bases). This CDR3 is 14 amino acids long. CDR1 is MGHRA, CDR2 YSYEKL, per germline. Between the trimmed V and J ends, which lost 4 bases and 2 bases, there was a span of 11 bases. CDR3 DNA: TGCGCCAGCAGCCCACCGGGACTGCAAGAGACCCAGTACTTC. Protein sequence: CASSPPGLQETQYF.

The rearrangement joins TRBV6-5 to TRBJ2-7; the match to TRBD1 covers 7 bases. V shed 2 bases and J 3 bases; nucleotides not matched to a gene: 7. The V gene's germline CDR1 is MNHEY and CDR2 SVGAGI. The CDR3 runs to 15 residues. The CDR3 region is CASSYAAAGGYEQYF. The CDR3 bases are TGTGCCAGCAGTTACGCAGCGGCAGGGGGCTACGAGCAGTACTTC.

The V call is TRBV6-6, the J call TRBJ2-3; D gene uncertain. The CDR3 is 12 amino acids. The germline V and J ends were trimmed by 5 bases and 3 bases, with 6 bases remaining between them. Germline CDR1 and CDR2: MNHNY and SVGAGI (reference sequence). CDR3 sequence: CASSKQTDTQYF. CDR3 in DNA: TGTGCCAGCAGTAAACAAACAGATACGCAGTATTTT.

The CDR3 coding sequence is TGTGCCAGCAGCTGGGATTTCGGGAGTAACACCGGGGAGCTGTTTTTT. Its protein is CASSWDFGSNTGELFF. V and J are TRBV11-3 and TRBJ2-2, with a possible D match to TRBD2 (6 bases). The germline CDR1 and CDR2 sequences are SGHNT and YENEEA. CDR3 length: 16 residues. The germline V and J ends were trimmed by 4 bases and 2 bases, with 14 bases remaining between them.

The chain combines TRBV27 with TRBJ1-5; D remains ambiguous. In germline, CDR1 is MNHEY, CDR2 SMNVEV (reference sequence). The CDR3 sequence is 12 residues long. V lost 4 bases and J lost 7, with 8 bases in between. The CDR3 region has the DNA TGTGCCAGCAGTTCCCCCCTCCAGCCCCAGCATTTT. Translating gives CASSSPLQPQHF.